This TCR beta chain comes out of a study of shared clonotypes between healthy human individuals. The CDR3 has 16 residues. Germline assignment: CDR1 SGHRS and CDR2 YFSETQ. Trimming pared 7 bases from V and 5 bases from J, leaving 25 bases between. The authors ran the assay at deep level. Some clones are missing from TCRdb's copy, which holds only in-frame ones; the method was immunoSEQ multiplex PCR. The profile shows more than 2,000,000 clones, 85% to 95% of them singletons. What was sequenced was naive CD4+ T cells sorted from blood. The subset was: CD45RA+ positively selected. This chain connects TRBV5-1 to TRBJ2-7, with a tentative D call TRBD1 (6 bases). The sequence derives from a man aged 18 to 29 in good health. CDR3 protein: CASAPLLQQQGHEQYF. The CDR3, as DNA: TGCGCCAGCGCTCCCCTCCTCCAGCAACAGGGCCACGAGCAGTACTTC.